This T cell receptor (beta chain) is drawn from a study of early T cells in non-severe SARS-CoV-2 infection. Overall study context: RNA in bulk from unsorted whole blood was sequenced, and chains were unpaired. Study-wide results and limits: Using VDJdb, the matching emphasized anti-spike CD8 responses while missing private and CD4 specificities.

CDR3 length: 12 amino acids. Germline loops: CDR1 LNHNV, CDR2 YYDKDF (reference sequence). The ends were cut back, 8 bases at V and 4 bases at J, with 9 bases in the middle. In the case of this clonotype: The antigen remains undetermined.

TCRdb reprocessed the 5' RACE reads via MiXCR and lists one record per CDR3 protein. The table lists 53,000 or so distinct CDR3 sequences, around 10% of them singletons. The TCR sequence derives from an adult who was a healthcare worker with PCR-confirmed SARS-CoV-2 infection or an uninfected control (not recorded which). The source material was whole blood. The rearrangement links TRBV15 to TRBJ1-5; D gene ambiguous. In DNA form, the CDR3 reads TGTGCCACCTCACGGGATAATCAGCCCCAGCATTTT. Translated, it gives CATSRDNQPQHF.